This paragraph reports one T cell receptor (beta chain). Sequenced by immunoSEQ multiplex PCR; TCRdb stores in-frame clones only, minus some. The data contain fewer than 200,000 clones, roughly 79% of them singletons. Seattle participants joined during active infection and were tracked over time. The data were obtained in a study of blood T cell repertoires in COVID-19. Whole-study context: T cells, B-cell-depleted T cells, or PBMCs provided the cDNA or gDNA that served as material.

CDR1 SNHLY and CDR2 FYNNEI come from the germline V gene. V lost 5 bases to trimming and J lost 5 bases, with 9 bases between them. The CDR3 has 12 residues. Sequencing was done on a sample of peripheral blood. The TCR originated in a woman between 35 and 50 years old with COVID-19, enrolled during active disease. This sequence joins TRBV2 and TRBJ2-5; D unclear. The DNA of the CDR3 is TGTGCCAGCAGTTTCAGTGCCGAGACCCAGTACTTC. Amino acid sequence: CASSFSAETQYF.